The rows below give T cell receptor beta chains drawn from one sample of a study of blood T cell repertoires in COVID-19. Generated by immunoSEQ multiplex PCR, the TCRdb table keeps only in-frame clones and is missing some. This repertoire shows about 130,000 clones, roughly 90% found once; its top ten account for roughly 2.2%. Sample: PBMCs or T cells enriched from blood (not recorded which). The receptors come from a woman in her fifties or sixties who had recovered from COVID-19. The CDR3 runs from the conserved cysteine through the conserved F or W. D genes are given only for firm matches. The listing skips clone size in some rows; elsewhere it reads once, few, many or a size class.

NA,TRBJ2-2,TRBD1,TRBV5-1,TGCGCCAGCAGCTTGGTTGGACAGGGGTTTGGGAACACCGGGGAGCTGTTTTTT,CASSLVGQGFGNTGELFF
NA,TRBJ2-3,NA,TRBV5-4,TGTGCCAGCAGCGTCGCGGGGACAGATACGCAGTATTTT,CASSVAGTDTQYF
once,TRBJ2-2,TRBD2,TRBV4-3,TGCGCCAGCAGCCCACGACTAGCGGGGGGCACCGGGGAGCTGTTTTTT,CASSPRLAGGTGELFF
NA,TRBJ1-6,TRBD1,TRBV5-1,TGCGCCAGCAGCTGGGACAGGGTCTATTCACCCCTCCACTTT,CASSWDRVYSPLHF
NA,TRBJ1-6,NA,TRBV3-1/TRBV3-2,TGTGCCAGCAGCCACGAGGGGGATTCACCCCTCCACTTT,CASSHEGDSPLHF
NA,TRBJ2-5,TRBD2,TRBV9,TGTGCCAGCAGCGTAGGATCTAGCGGGGGGGAGACCCAGTACTTC,CASSVGSSGGETQYF
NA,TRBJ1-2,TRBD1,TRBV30,TGTGCCGGGGACAGGGGTCCTAATGGCTACACCTTC,CAGDRGPNGYTF
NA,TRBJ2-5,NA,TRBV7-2,TGTGCCAGCAGCTTAACAATACAGGGCCCCGAGACCCAGTACTTC,CASSLTIQGPETQYF
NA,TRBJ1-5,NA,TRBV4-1,TGCGCCAGCAGCCAAGAAATTTTGGGGCAGAGGTCGGCCCAGCATTTT,CASSQEILGQRSAQHF
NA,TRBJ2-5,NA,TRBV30,TGTGCCTGGAGTGTTGGGTTAGCGGAGACCCAGTACTTC,CAWSVGLAETQYF
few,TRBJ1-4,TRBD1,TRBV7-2,TGTGCCAGCAGCCCGGGACAGGGGTATGAAAAACTGTTTTTT,CASSPGQGYEKLFF
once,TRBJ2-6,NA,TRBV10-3,TGTGCCATCACGTCCAGCGTTAACTCTGGGGCCAACGTCCTGACTTTC,CAITSSVNSGANVLTF
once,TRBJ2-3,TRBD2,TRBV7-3,TGTGCCAGCAGCTCCGCCCCCCTAGCGGGGGACCCTAGCACAGATACGCAGTATTTT,CASSSAPLAGDPSTDTQYF
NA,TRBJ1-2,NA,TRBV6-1,TGTGCCAGCAGTGACCCCCGGGGTTACTATGGCTACACCTTC,CASSDPRGYYGYTF
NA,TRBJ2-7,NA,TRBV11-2,TGTGCCAGCAGCTTAGCTTCGTTAGCCTACGAGCAGTACTTC,CASSLASLAYEQYF
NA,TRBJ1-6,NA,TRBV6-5,TGTGCCAGCAGTTCGCCCGACAGGTCTTCACCCCTCCACTTT,CASSSPDRSSPLHF
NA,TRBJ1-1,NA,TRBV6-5,TGTGCCAGCAGTATACAGGGATTGAACACTGAAGCTTTCTTT,CASSIQGLNTEAFF
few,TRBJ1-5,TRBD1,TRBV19,TGTGCCAGTAGTATAGGACCGGGACAGGGGACTAATGCATATCAGCCCCAGCATTTT,CASSIGPGQGTNAYQPQHF
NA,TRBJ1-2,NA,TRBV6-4,TGTGCCAGCAGGCCGGACAGAGCTAACTATGGCTACACCTTC,CASRPDRANYGYTF
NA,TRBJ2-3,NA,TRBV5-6,TGTGCCAGCAGCCTATCGGGAAGCACAGATACGCAGTATTTT,CASSLSGSTDTQYF
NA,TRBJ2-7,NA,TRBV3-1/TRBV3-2,TGTGCCAGCAGCCAAGGACCACAGGGCGAGCAGTACTTC,CASSQGPQGEQYF
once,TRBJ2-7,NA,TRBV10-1,TGCGCCAGCAGTGAGGGACAGCTAAGAAACGAGCAGTACTTC,CASSEGQLRNEQYF
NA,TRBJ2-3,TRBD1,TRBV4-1,TGCGCCAGCACTCAGGCCGGGACAGGGGGCGGCACAGATACGCAGTATTTT,CASTQAGTGGGTDTQYF
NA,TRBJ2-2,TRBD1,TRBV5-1,TGCGCCAGCACCCAGGGGGCGCCGATGGCCGGGGAGCTGTTTTTT,CASTQGAPMAGELFF
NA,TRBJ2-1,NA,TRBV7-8,TGTGCCAGCAGCTCCGGACGGCGGGGTATAGATGAGCAGTTCTTC,CASSSGRRGIDEQFF
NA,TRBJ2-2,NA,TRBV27,TGTGCCAGCAGTTTACGGGGGGCTGACACCGGGGAGCTGTTTTTT,CASSLRGADTGELFF
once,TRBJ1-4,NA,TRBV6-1,TGTGCCAGCAGTGAAGCGCGGGGGTTTGCTGAAAAACTGTTTTTT,CASSEARGFAEKLFF
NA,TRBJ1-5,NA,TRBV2,TGTGCCAGCAGTTGGACAGCATATAGCAATCAGCCCCAGCATTTT,CASSWTAYSNQPQHF
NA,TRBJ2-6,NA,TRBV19,TGTGCCAGTAGTTATAAGACGGGTGAGCTCCGATTC,CASSYKTGELRF
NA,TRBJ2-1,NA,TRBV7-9,TGTGCCAGCGCGATCGACATGAATGAGCAGTTCTTC,CASAIDMNEQFF
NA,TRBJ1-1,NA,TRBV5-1,TGCGCCAGCAAGCCGGGACAGAACACTGAAGCTTTCTTT,CASKPGQNTEAFF
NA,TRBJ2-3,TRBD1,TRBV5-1,TGCGCCAGCAGCTTGGAGACAGGGGGCCGTCGGGATACGCAGTATTTT,CASSLETGGRRDTQYF
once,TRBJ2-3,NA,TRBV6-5,TGTGCCAGCATCCCTACGGGCAGGGGCACAGATACGCAGTATTTT,CASIPTGRGTDTQYF
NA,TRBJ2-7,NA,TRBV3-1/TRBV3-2,TGTGCCAGCAGCCAAAAGGCCCCGACAGGTTCCTACGAGCAGTACTTC,CASSQKAPTGSYEQYF
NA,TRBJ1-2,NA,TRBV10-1,TGCGCCAGCAGTGAGTCAGGGGCCTATGGCTACACCTTC,CASSESGAYGYTF
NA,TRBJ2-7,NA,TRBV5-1,TGCGCCAGCAGCTTGGGACCGTCGAACGGGGTTATCGAGCAGTACTTC,CASSLGPSNGVIEQYF
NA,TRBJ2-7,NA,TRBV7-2,TGTGCCAGCAGCCCAACGGGATCCCTTTACGAGCAGTACTTC,CASSPTGSLYEQYF
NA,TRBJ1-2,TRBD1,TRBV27,TGTGCCAGCAGTTTAACGCATCCCACGGGACAGGGGTTTTCGGACTATGGCTACACCTTC,CASSLTHPTGQGFSDYGYTF
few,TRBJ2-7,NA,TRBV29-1,TGCAGCTCTTTGCGGGCAGAGGGCTCCTACGAGCAGTACTTC,CSSLRAEGSYEQYF
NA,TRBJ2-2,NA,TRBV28,TGTGCCAGCAGTTTATTAGGGGGGGTAAAATCCGGGGAGCTGTTTTTT,CASSLLGGVKSGELFF
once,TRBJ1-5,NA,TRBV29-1,TGCAGCGTCAGCAGAGAGGAGGGTCAGCCCCAGCATTTT,CSVSREEGQPQHF
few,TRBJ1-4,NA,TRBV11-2,TGTGCCAGCAGCTTTCGGGAAAAACTGTTTTTT,CASSFREKLFF
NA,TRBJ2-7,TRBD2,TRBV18,TGTGCCAGCAGAGCGGGGGAACTACGCGAGCAGTACTTC,CASRAGELREQYF
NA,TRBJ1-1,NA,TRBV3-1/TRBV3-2,TGTGCCAGCACCATCAACCCCGGGAAGAACACTGAAGCTTTCTTT,CASTINPGKNTEAFF
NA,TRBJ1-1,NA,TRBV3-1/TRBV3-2,TGTGCCAGCAGCCAAGCGGACGGGGGAGAAGCTTTCTTT,CASSQADGGEAFF